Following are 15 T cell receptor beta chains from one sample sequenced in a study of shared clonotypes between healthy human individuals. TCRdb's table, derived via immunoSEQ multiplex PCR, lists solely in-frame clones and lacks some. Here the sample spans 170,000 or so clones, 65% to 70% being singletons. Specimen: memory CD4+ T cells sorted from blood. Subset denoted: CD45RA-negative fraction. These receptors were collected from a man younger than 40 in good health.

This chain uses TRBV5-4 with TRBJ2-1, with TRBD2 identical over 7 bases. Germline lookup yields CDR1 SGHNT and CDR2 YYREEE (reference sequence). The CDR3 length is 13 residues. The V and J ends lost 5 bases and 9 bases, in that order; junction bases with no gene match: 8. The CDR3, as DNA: TGTGCCAGCAGAGCGGGGACTGGGGTTGAGCAGTTCTTC. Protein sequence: CASRAGTGVEQFF.

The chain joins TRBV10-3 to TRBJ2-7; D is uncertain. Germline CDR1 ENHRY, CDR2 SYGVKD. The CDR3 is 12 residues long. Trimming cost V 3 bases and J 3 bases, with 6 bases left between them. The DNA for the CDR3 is TGTGCCATCAGTGACCGGAGCTACGAGCAGTACTTC. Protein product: CAISDRSYEQYF.

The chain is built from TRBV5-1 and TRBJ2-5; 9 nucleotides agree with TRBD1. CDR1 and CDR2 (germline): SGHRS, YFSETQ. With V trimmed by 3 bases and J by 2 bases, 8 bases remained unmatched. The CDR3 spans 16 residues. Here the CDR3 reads CASSSTTGGIQETQYF. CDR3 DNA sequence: TGCGCCAGCAGCTCAACGACAGGGGGGATACAAGAGACCCAGTACTTC.

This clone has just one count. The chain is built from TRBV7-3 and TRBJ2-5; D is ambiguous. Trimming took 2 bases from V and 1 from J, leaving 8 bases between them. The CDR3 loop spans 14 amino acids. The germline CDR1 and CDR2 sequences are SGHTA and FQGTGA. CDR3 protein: CASSLFQFQETQYF. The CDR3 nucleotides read TGTGCCAGCAGCTTATTCCAGTTCCAAGAGACCCAGTACTTC.

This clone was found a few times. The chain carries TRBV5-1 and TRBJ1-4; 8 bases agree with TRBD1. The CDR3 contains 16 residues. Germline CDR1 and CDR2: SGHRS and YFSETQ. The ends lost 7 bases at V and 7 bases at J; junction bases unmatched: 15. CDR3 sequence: CASAPGQAEPREKLFF. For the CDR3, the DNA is TGCGCCAGCGCGCCGGGACAGGCAGAACCACGTGAAAAACTGTTTTTT.

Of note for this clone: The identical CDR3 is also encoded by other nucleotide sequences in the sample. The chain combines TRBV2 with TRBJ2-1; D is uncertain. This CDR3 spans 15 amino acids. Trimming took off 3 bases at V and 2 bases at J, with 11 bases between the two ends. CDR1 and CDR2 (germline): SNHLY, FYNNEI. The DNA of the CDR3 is TGTGCCAGCAGTGAGGGTCAGACAACCTACAATGAGCAGTTCTTC. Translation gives CASSEGQTTYNEQFF.

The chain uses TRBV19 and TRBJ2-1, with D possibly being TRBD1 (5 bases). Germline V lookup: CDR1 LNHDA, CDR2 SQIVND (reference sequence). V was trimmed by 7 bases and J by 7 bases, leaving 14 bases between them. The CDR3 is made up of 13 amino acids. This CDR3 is CASKISGSNEQFF. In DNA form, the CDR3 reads TGTGCCAGTAAGATATCAGGGTCTAATGAGCAGTTCTTC.

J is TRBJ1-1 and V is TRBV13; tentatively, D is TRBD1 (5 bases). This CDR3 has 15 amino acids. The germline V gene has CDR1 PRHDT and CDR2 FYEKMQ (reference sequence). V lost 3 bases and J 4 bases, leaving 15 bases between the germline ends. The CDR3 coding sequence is TGTGCCAGCAGCTTGCCCCAGGGAAGGGGCACTGAAGCTTTCTTT. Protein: CASSLPQGRGTEAFF. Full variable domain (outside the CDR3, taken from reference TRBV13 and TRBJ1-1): AAGVIQSPRHLIKEKRETATLKCYPIPRHDTVYWYQQGPGQDPQFLISFYEKMQSDKGSIPDRFSAQQFSDYHSELNMSSLELGDSALYFCASSLPQGRGTEAFFGQGTRLTVV.

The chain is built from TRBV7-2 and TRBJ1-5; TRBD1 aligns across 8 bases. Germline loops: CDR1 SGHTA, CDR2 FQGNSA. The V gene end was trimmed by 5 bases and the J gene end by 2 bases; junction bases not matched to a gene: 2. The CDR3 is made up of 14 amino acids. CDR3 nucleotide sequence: TGTGCCAGCAGCGCGACAGGGGGCAATCAGCCCCAGCATTTT. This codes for CASSATGGNQPQHF.

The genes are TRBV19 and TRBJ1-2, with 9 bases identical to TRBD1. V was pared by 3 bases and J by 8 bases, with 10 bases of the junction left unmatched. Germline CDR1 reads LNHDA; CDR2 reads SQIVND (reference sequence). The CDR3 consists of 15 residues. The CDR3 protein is CASSISTGQGSGYTF. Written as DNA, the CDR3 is TGTGCCAGTAGTATCTCTACGGGACAGGGTTCAGGCTACACCTTC.

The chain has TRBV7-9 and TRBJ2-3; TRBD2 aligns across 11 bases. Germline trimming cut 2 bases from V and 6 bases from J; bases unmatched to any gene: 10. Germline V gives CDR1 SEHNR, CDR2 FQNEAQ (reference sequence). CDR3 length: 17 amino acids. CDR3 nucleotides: TGTGCCAGCAGCTTAAGACTAGCGGGGAAGATGAGGGATACGCAGTATTTT. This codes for CASSLRLAGKMRDTQYF.

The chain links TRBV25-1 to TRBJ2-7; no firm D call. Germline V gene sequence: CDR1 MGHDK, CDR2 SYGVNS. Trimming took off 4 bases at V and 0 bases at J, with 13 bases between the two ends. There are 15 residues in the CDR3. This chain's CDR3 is CASSASSQISYEQYF. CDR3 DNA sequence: TGTGCCAGCAGTGCATCTTCGCAGATCTCCTACGAGCAGTACTTC.

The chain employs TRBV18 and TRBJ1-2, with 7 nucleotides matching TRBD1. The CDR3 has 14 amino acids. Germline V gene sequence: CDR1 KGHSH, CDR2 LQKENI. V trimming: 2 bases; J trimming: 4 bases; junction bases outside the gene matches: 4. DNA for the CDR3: TGTGCCAGCTCACCAACAGGGGTTGTCTATGGCTACACCTTC. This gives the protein CASSPTGVVYGYTF.

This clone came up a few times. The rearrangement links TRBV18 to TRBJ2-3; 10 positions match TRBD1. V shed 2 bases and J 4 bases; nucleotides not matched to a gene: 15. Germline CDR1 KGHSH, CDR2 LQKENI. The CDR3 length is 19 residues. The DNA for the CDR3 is TGTGCCAGCTCACCAATCGGAGTTCGGACAGGGGGTTCGCCAGATACGCAGTATTTT. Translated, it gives CASSPIGVRTGGSPDTQYF.

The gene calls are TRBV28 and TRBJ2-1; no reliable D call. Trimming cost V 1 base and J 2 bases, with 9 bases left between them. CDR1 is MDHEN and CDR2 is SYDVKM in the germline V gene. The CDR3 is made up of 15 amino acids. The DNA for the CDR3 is TGTGCCAGCAGTTTATTAGATAGCCCCTACAATGAGCAGTTCTTC. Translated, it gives CASSLLDSPYNEQFF.